The entry below describes one TCR beta chain. This clone has only a few counts. There is no known antigen for this receptor. No much larger clone exists at a distance of one base, and base qualities are not known. A single peripheral blood draw of around 120 mL on average was collected from each donor into heparinised tubes. A BD FACSAria II was used to sort naive, central memory, regulatory and stem cell-like memory CD4+ T cells with a panel that included CD45RO, CCR7, CD25, CD127, CD95 and CD27. Purity was above 95% for every sorted population. PBMCs were separated immediately by Lymphoprep density gradient centrifugation and were stained directly, without being cultured. To minimize batch effects, samples were stained and sorted in pairs, one healthy donor with one patient per experiment. The sample belongs to a study of beta chain features in type 1 diabetes (dated by TCRdb to 2017 to 2018). Background on the whole study: Mean age, gender distribution, total cell number and subset yield did not differ between patients and healthy donors. A total of about 100 million sorted cells were examined across all samples, and RNA yield correlated strongly with the number of cells per subset. The study compared TCRB repertoires of sorted circulating CD4+ T cell subsets between recently diagnosed type 1 diabetes patients and matched healthy donors. Whereas all 30 or so donors provided naive and central memory subsets, regulatory and stem cell-like memory subsets were isolated from just 8 patients and roughly 8 healthy donors.

The CDR3 starts with the cysteine, ends with the phenylalanine, and has 15 residues. The CDR3 DNA has 45 bases and is translated from base 1. Trimming removed 4 bases from V and 0 bases from J, leaving 11 bases between the germline ends. According to the germline V gene, CDR1 reads ENHRY and CDR2 reads SYGVKD. The entire isolated RNA was reverse transcribed using the High Capacity cDNA Reverse Transcription Kit, and thus expressed TCRB transcripts were sequenced. Deep immunoSEQ sequencing was applied to naive, central memory and regulatory T cell samples, giving an average of about 3.4 million total reads per sample. After sorted cells were lysed in RLT buffer, RNA was extracted with DNase-treated RNeasy Micro or Mini kits, with the choice depending on cell number. To prevent cross-contamination, each cell subset was processed individually, whereas patient and healthy donor samples were processed jointly. TCRB sequences were amplified from cDNA with the immunoSEQ multiplex PCR, producing 87-bp fragments spanning the CDR3 region. Sequencing of the amplicons was performed on the Illumina HiSeq platform. The study's own analysis went as follows. Synthetic template baselines were used to correct PCR bias computationally, reads within Hamming distance 2 were collapsed, and singletons that could not be merged were discarded. Reads were aligned against IMGT so that V, D and J genes, CDR3 length and insertions or deletions at six rearrangement sites could be assigned. Clonotype counts were normalized to sorted cell number within each subset before computing true diversity and Gini coefficients with the tcR R package. The overlap coefficient, calculated on TCRB nucleotide sequences, was used to quantify repertoire sharing. The source is immuneACCESS, and TCRdb retained only in-frame sequences with V and J called. Part of the clones is not carried over; for the studies checked, unresolved V genes explain less than half of this, and the remainder is unexplained. V and J calls and clone size are as listed in that table; D and trimming were resolved from the DNA. For this sample the table gives 130,000 or so clones, of which roughly a sixth were detected only once. The top ten hold around 2.5% of the sample.

Overall study outcomes, separate from this receptor: HLA sub-analyses involved small numbers of individuals, so any influence of HLA type on TCRB rearrangement remained unresolved. In all four CD4+ subsets, TCRB CDR3 length was moderately but significantly shorter in type 1 diabetes patients. Patients with type 1 diabetes made fewer insertions and deleted more nucleotides at VDJ recombination sites, implying thymic rearrangement abnormalities. Because cDNA was sequenced instead of genomic DNA, activated cells with high expression could be over-represented, although the groups did not differ in activation or CD3 levels. Naive, central memory and regulatory TCRB repertoires appeared more similar among patients than among healthy donors. Shorter templates might have been favored by PCR, but patient and control samples were amplified and corrected together, so both groups would have been affected equally by any skew.

The sequenced material came from central memory CD4+ T cells from blood. The V and J genes are TRBV10-3 and TRBJ2-3, with no D gene named confidently. The receptor comes from a man aged 18 to 29 with type 1 diabetes. The CDR3 region has the sequence CAISVGPLSTDTQYF. DNA sequence: TGTGCCATCAGTGTGGGCCCCTTAAGCACAGATACGCAGTATTTT.